This T cell receptor (beta chain) was found in a study of blood T cell dynamics during melanoma immunotherapy. The CDR3 consists of 17 residues. The V gene's germline CDR1 is MGHRA and CDR2 YSYEKL. V lost 2 bases to trimming and J lost 5 bases; unmatched junction nucleotides: 10. As to time point: pre-treatment baseline. Clones were sequenced by immunoSEQ multiplex PCR, and TCRdb holds only the in-frame ones, with some missing. The table records some 3,000 clones, 92% of them present only once. The clonotype comes from a human donor with melanoma. Source: effector memory CD8+ T cells from blood, taken from a patient treated with checkpoint blockade. This chain connects TRBV4-1 to TRBJ1-3; 9 nucleotides match TRBD1. CDR3 in DNA: TGCGCCAGCAGCCAAAATACCGGGACAGGGTACAGAAACACCATATATTTT. Its translation: CASSQNTGTGYRNTIYF.